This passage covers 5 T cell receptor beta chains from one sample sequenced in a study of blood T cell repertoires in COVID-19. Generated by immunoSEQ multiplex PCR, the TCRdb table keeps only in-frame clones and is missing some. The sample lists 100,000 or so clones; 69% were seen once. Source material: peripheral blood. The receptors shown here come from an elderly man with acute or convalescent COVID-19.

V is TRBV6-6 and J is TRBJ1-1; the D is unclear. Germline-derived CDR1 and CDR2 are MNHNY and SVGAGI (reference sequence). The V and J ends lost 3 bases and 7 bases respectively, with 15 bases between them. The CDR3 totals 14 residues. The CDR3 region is CASSYGQALGEAFF. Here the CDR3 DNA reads TGTGCCAGCAGTTATGGGCAGGCCCTCGGTGAAGCTTTCTTT.

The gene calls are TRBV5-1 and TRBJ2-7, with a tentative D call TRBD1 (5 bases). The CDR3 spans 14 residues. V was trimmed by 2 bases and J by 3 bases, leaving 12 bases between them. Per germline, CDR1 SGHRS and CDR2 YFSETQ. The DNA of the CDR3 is TGCGCCAGCAGCTTTTTAAGGACAAACTACGAGCAGTACTTC. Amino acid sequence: CASSFLRTNYEQYF.

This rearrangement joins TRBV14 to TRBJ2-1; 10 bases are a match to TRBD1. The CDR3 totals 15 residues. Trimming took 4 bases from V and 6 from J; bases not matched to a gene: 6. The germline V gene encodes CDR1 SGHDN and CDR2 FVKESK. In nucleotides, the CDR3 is TGTGCCAGCAGCCTGATCGGGACAGGGGCCAATGAGCAGTTCTTC. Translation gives CASSLIGTGANEQFF.

CDR3 in amino acids: CASSLAGRGSLHEQYF. CDR3 DNA sequence: TGTGCCAGCAGCTTAGCGGGGAGGGGGAGCCTTCACGAGCAGTACTTC. The V and J genes are TRBV7-6 and TRBJ2-7; D may be TRBD2 (7 bases). Germline-derived CDR1 and CDR2 are SGHVS and FNYEAQ. V lost 0 bases and J 5 bases, leaving 17 bases between the germline ends. This CDR3 contains 16 residues.

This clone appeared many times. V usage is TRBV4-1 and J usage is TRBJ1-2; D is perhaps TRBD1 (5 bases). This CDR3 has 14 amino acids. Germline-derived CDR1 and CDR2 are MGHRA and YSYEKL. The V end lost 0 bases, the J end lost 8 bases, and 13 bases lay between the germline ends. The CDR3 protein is CASSQDQGFGGYTF. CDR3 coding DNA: TGCGCCAGCAGCCAAGATCAGGGATTTGGCGGCTACACCTTC.